Shown below are 32 T cell receptor beta chains from a single sample sequenced in a study of human T cells and chemical hapten exposure. Time point in this sample: healthy volunteer bleed at 2 weeks. RNA extraction used unfractionated whole blood as the source of total RNA. MiXCR, run by TCRdb on the RACE reads, gives a single entry per CDR3 protein. This sample carries about 130,000 distinct CDR3 sequences, around 8.2% of them seen once, and the ten largest clones take 1.5% to 2%. The sequenced sample consisted of whole blood. The receptors here all came from a male donor in good health. Some clones in this sample may be carry-over from other donors' samples.

This clonotype has ten or more counts. The rearrangement joins TRBV7-9 to TRBJ1-1, with D tentatively TRBD1 (5 bases). CDR3 length: 12 amino acids. Trimming removed 2 bases at V and 11 bases at J, with 12 bases between. Germline V gives CDR1 SEHNR, CDR2 FQNEAQ (reference sequence). This chain's CDR3 is CASSLTGLAAFF. In nucleotides, the CDR3 is TGTGCCAGCAGCTTAACGGGACTGGCGGCTTTCTTT.

The table lists this clonotype with many counts. V gene TRBV5-1 combines with J gene TRBJ2-3; 12 nucleotides align to TRBD2. CDR3 length equals 16 residues. CDR1 is SGHRS and CDR2 is YFSETQ in the germline V gene. The V segment lost 0 bases and the J segment 5 bases; nucleotides outside the gene matches: 4. The CDR3 loop is CASSLGLAGGRDTQYF. DNA of the CDR3: TGCGCCAGCAGCTTGGGGCTAGCGGGAGGGCGAGATACGCAGTATTTT.

This sequence joins TRBV20-1 and TRBJ2-5; 7 bases are a match to TRBD2. The CDR3 is 12 amino acids. V trimming: 6 bases; J trimming: 3 bases; junction bases outside the gene matches: 4. Germline V gene lookup returns CDR1 DFQATT and CDR2 SNEGSKA (reference sequence). CDR3 DNA: TGCAGTGCCCGGGAGGAAAAAGAGACCCAGTACTTC. Encoded protein: CSAREEKETQYF.

In its sample, this clonotype was seen a few times. The chain carries TRBV5-1 and TRBJ1-1, with TRBD1 identical over 9 bases. The CDR3 consists of 15 residues. Trimming at V came to 3 bases and at J to 4 bases, leaving 7 bases not matched to a gene. The germline V gene encodes CDR1 SGHRS and CDR2 YFSETQ. The CDR3 loop is CASSSEQGAGTEAFF. The CDR3 nucleotides read TGCGCCAGCAGCTCAGAACAGGGGGCAGGCACTGAAGCTTTCTTT. The full variable domain, rest sourced from reference TRBV5-1 and TRBJ1-1, is KAGVTQTPRYLIKTRGQQVTLSCSPISGHRSVSWYQQTPGQGLQFLFEYFSETQRNKGNFPGRFSGRQFSNSRSEMNVSTLELGDSALYLCASSSEQGAGTEAFFGQGTRLTVV.

This chain links TRBV7-9 with TRBJ1-2, with TRBD1 matching 10 bases. The germline V gene encodes CDR1 SEHNR and CDR2 FQNEAQ (reference sequence). This CDR3 has 17 residues. V was clipped by 1 base and J by 0 bases; unmatched bases: 5. CDR3 nucleotides: TGTGCCAGCAGCTTAGAGGGGACAGGGGCTTCTAACTATGGCTACACCTTC. Translating it yields CASSLEGTGASNYGYTF.

There are a few counts of this clonotype. This chain joins TRBV4-3 and TRBJ1-5; 9 bases are a match to TRBD1. The CDR3 runs 16 residues. The V gene end was trimmed by 0 bases and the J gene end by 5 bases; junction bases not matched to a gene: 5. CDR1 is LGHNA, CDR2 YSLEER, per germline. This chain's CDR3 is CASSQDLGQGDQPQHF. In DNA, the CDR3 is TGCGCCAGCAGCCAAGATTTGGGACAGGGCGATCAGCCCCAGCATTTT.

Details on this clonotype: The junction and the germline gene differ at one end; a read error may be behind it. V is TRBV27 and J is TRBJ2-3; D remains ambiguous. There are 17 residues in the CDR3. Germline V lookup: CDR1 MNHEY, CDR2 SMNVEV (reference sequence). As DNA, the CDR3 is TGTGCCAGCAGTTTATCGAGGCAGGTGGCCCCCACAGATACGCCGTATTTT. Amino acid sequence: CASSLSRQVAPTDTPYF.

This clonotype was recorded a few times. This CDR3 is CASSLGGVSGSSYNEQFF. CDR3 nucleotides: TGTGCCAGCAGCTTAGGAGGGGTTAGCGGCAGCTCCTACAATGAGCAGTTCTTC. This chain links TRBV11-3 with TRBJ2-1; tentatively, D is TRBD2 (6 bases). The germline V gene has CDR1 SGHNT and CDR2 YENEEA. The CDR3 sequence is 18 residues long. The V and J ends lost 1 base and 0 bases respectively, with 16 bases between them.

The chain uses TRBV11-1 and TRBJ2-5, with D perhaps matching TRBD1 (5 bases). Germline CDR1 and CDR2: SGHAT and FQDESV (reference sequence). V lost 4 bases, J lost 4 bases, and 13 bases lay in between. The length of the CDR3 is 14 residues. The DNA for the CDR3 is TGTGCCAGCAGCTCTGGGCAGGGAAGAGAGACCCAGTACTTC. Translating it yields CASSSGQGRETQYF.

V is TRBV29-1 and J is TRBJ1-2; tentative D call: TRBD1 (5 bases). Trimming pared 3 bases from V and 5 bases from J, leaving 13 bases between. CDR1 SQVTM and CDR2 ANQGSEA come from the germline V gene. CDR3 length: 13 residues. CDR3 sequence: CSVDPGWLYGYTF. The CDR3 nucleotides read TGCAGCGTTGACCCAGGGTGGCTTTATGGCTACACCTTC.

The chain is built from TRBV10-3 and TRBJ2-1; 9 nucleotides match TRBD1. J gave up 6 bases and V 2 bases, and 8 bases lay outside the gene matches. Per the germline V gene, CDR1 is ENHRY and CDR2 is SYGVKD. The CDR3 covers 16 residues. CDR3 in amino acids: CAISEAQGTGSNEQFF. CDR3 bases: TGTGCCATCAGTGAGGCCCAGGGGACAGGGTCCAATGAGCAGTTCTTC.

Here the CDR3 reads CASSMEGLDYNEQFF. DNA of the CDR3: TGTGCCAGTAGTATGGAGGGTCTGGACTACAATGAGCAGTTCTTC. The J gene is TRBJ2-1, the V gene TRBV19, with D possibly matching TRBD2 (6 bases). CDR1 LNHDA and CDR2 SQIVND come from the germline V gene (reference sequence). V lost 3 bases and J lost 3, with 12 bases in between. The CDR3 length is 15 residues.

As DNA, the CDR3 is TGTGCCAGCAGCCTGTCTCGGGGGCAGGAGACCCAGTACTTC. Its protein is CASSLSRGQETQYF. The chain is built from TRBV12-3 or TRBV12-4 and TRBJ2-5; D assignment may be TRBD1 or TRBD2 (6 bases each). Trimming stripped 6 bases from V and 5 bases from J, with 16 bases between. There are 14 residues in the CDR3.

Ten or more counts support this clonotype. The CDR3 bases are TGCGCCAGCAGCTCCGAGGGCACCGGGGAGCTGTTTTTT. Its translation is CASSSEGTGELFF. V usage is TRBV5-1 and J usage is TRBJ2-2, with D possibly matching TRBD2 (5 bases). The V end lost 3 bases, the J end lost 4 bases, and 7 bases lay between the germline ends. CDR3 size: 13 residues. CDR1 SGHRS and CDR2 YFSETQ come from the germline V gene.

This clonotype was recorded a few times. This chain uses TRBV20-1 with TRBJ1-4, with TRBD1 as a possible D gene (5 bases). Germline lookup yields CDR1 DFQATT and CDR2 SNEGSKA (reference sequence). CDR3 length: 14 residues. Trimming shortened V by 0 bases and J by 8 bases, and 13 bases separated the two germline ends. CDR3 sequence reads: CSARDQGGWEKLFF. The CDR3 DNA reads TGCAGTGCTAGAGATCAGGGCGGGTGGGAAAAACTGTTTTTT.

In its sample, this clonotype was seen many times. The chain combines TRBV5-1 with TRBJ2-1, with TRBD2 identical over 9 bases. Germline V lookup: CDR1 SGHRS, CDR2 YFSETQ. This CDR3 contains 15 residues. V was pared by 2 bases and J by 3 bases, with 3 bases of the junction left unmatched. CDR3 coding DNA: TGCGCCAGCAGCTTCGGCGGGAGGGGCTACAATGAGCAGTTCTTC. Translated: CASSFGGRGYNEQFF.

This clonotype has more than one count but fewer than ten. V gene TRBV2 combines with J gene TRBJ1-1; a possible D gene is TRBD1 (6 bases). Germline values: CDR1 SNHLY, CDR2 FYNNEI. The CDR3 totals 19 residues. Trimming cost V 5 bases and J 0 bases, with 25 bases left between them. Here the CDR3 reads CASSFSQPGTSSMNTEAFF. The CDR3 nucleotides are TGTGCCAGCAGTTTCTCACAACCTGGGACATCCAGCATGAACACTGAAGCTTTCTTT.

In this sample, this clonotype turned up many times. The CDR3 protein is CASSLDRQGRVQYF. CDR3 sequence (DNA): TGTGCCAGCAGCTTAGACAGACAGGGACGCGTTCAGTACTTC. This chain links TRBV7-9 with TRBJ2-4; 7 bases align to TRBD1. There are 14 residues in the CDR3. CDR1 and CDR2 from the germline V gene are SEHNR and FQNEAQ (reference sequence). The V and J ends lost 1 base and 11 bases, in that order; junction bases with no gene match: 8.

This clonotype was counted ten times or more. The chain couples TRBV27 to TRBJ1-1; 8 nucleotides match TRBD1. Trimming took 5 bases from V and 3 from J; bases not matched to a gene: 5. Germline assignment: CDR1 MNHEY and CDR2 SMNVEV (reference sequence). There are 14 residues in the CDR3. This CDR3 is CASSMTGEYTEAFF. The CDR3 region has the DNA TGTGCCAGCAGTATGACAGGGGAATACACTGAAGCTTTCTTT.

This clonotype was recorded many times. The rearrangement links TRBV7-9 to TRBJ1-5; D gene unclear. CDR1 is SEHNR, CDR2 FQNEAQ, per germline (reference sequence). CDR3 size: 14 residues. V lost 2 bases and J 3 bases, leaving 8 bases between the germline ends. CDR3 loop: CASSLIGPNQPQHF. The CDR3 DNA reads TGTGCCAGCAGCTTAATAGGTCCCAATCAGCCCCAGCATTTT.

This clonotype was seen a handful of times. This chain joins TRBV6-5 and TRBJ1-6, with D perhaps TRBD1 (5 bases). Germline V gene sequence: CDR1 MNHEY, CDR2 SVGAGI. With 10 bases removed from V and 8 bases from J, the gap between germline ends came to 21 bases. This CDR3 is 15 amino acids long. CDR3 loop: CATSFAGTRDSPLHF. The CDR3 DNA sequence: TGTGCCACATCATTCGCGGGGACGAGGGATTCACCCCTCCACTTT.

This clonotype was seen many times. This chain uses TRBV20-1 with TRBJ1-5; no reliable D call. From germline, CDR1 is DFQATT and CDR2 SNEGSKA (reference sequence). Trimming took 3 bases from V and 5 from J, leaving 11 bases between them. The CDR3 contains 13 residues. CDR3 DNA sequence: TGCAGTGCTAGTTCGGGAGTTGATCAGCCCCAGCATTTT. Translating gives CSASSGVDQPQHF.

The chain recombines TRBV5-5 with TRBJ2-7; D possibly corresponds to TRBD1 (6 bases). V was shortened by 4 bases and J by 2 bases, with 16 bases between the two germline ends. The CDR3 extends over 15 amino acids. Germline CDR1 is SGHKS and CDR2 is YYEKEE (reference sequence). The CDR3 reads CASSLKQGLTYEQYF. CDR3 sequence (DNA): TGTGCCAGCAGCCTAAAGCAGGGGCTCACCTACGAGCAGTACTTC.

The chain links TRBV12-3 or TRBV12-4 to TRBJ1-5; D not certain. The CDR3 loop spans 16 amino acids. V was clipped by 6 bases and J by 1 base, with 16 bases between them. For the CDR3, the DNA is TGTGCCAGCAGCCCTGGGTTCCTACGAAGCAATCAGCCCCAGCATTTT. The encoded protein is CASSPGFLRSNQPQHF.

There are many counts of this clonotype. V usage is TRBV12-5 and J usage is TRBJ2-3; 7 nucleotides line up with TRBD2. The CDR3 has 16 amino acids. V dropped 1 base and J dropped 6; count of bases not matched to a gene: 10. In germline, CDR1 is LGHNT, CDR2 FRNRAP. The CDR3: CASGLGLPAGTDTQYF. As DNA, the CDR3 is TGTGCTAGTGGTTTGGGTCTACCAGCGGGGACGGATACGCAGTATTTT.

At least ten counts were recorded for this clonotype. The chain carries TRBV7-2 and TRBJ1-2; tentatively, D is TRBD1 (5 bases). The CDR3 is 14 amino acids. The germline gives CDR1 SGHTA, CDR2 FQGNSA. V was pared by 1 base and J by 3 bases, with 9 bases between. The CDR3 reads CASSLERGDYGYTF. CDR3 DNA sequence: TGTGCCAGCAGCTTAGAGAGGGGTGACTATGGCTACACCTTC.

The rearrangement links TRBV14 to TRBJ2-1; no firm D call. CDR1 and CDR2 (germline): SGHDN, FVKESK. V lost 0 bases to trimming and J lost 0 bases, with 9 bases between them. The CDR3 covers 16 residues. The CDR3 loop is CASSQDHTDSYNEQFF. The CDR3 DNA is TGTGCCAGCAGCCAAGATCACACCGACTCCTACAATGAGCAGTTCTTC.

This clonotype was seen a few times. V and J are TRBV12-3 or TRBV12-4 and TRBJ1-4, with TRBD1 as a possible D gene (6 bases). Trimming cost V 3 bases and J 6 bases, with 11 bases left between them. This CDR3 spans 14 amino acids. The CDR3 here is CASSFGGLDEKLFF. The CDR3 nucleotides read TGTGCCAGCAGTTTCGGGGGGCTTGATGAAAAACTGTTTTTT.

This sequence joins TRBV5-1 and TRBJ2-3; 8 nucleotides align to TRBD2. Germline-derived CDR1 and CDR2 are SGHRS and YFSETQ. CDR3 length: 18 residues. V shed 0 bases, J shed 4 bases, and the junction held 13 bases outside the gene matches. This CDR3 is CASSLAGRAPYPADTQYF. In DNA, the CDR3 is TGCGCCAGCAGCTTGGCCGGGAGGGCACCGTACCCGGCAGATACGCAGTATTTT.

This clonotype has only a few counts. V and J are TRBV11-2 and TRBJ2-1, with 8 bases lining up with TRBD2. The CDR3 is 16 residues long. Unmatched junction bases numbered 4, after V lost 1 base and J lost 2 bases. Per germline, CDR1 SGHAT and CDR2 FQNNGV. The CDR3 spells CASSLVGSGTYNEQFF. CDR3 DNA sequence: TGTGCCAGCAGCTTAGTCGGTAGCGGGACCTACAATGAGCAGTTCTTC. The complete variable domain, with remaining parts taken from reference TRBV11-2 and TRBJ2-1, reads EAGVAQSPRYKIIEKRQSVAFWCNPISGHATLYWYQQILGQGPKLLIQFQNNGVVDDSQLPKDRFSAERLKGVDSTLKIQPAKLEDSAVYLCASSLVGSGTYNEQFFGPGTRLTVL.

As regards this clonotype: The junction differs from germline at one of its ends, possibly a read error. V usage is TRBV4-3 and J usage is TRBJ2-1; tentative D call: TRBD2 (7 bases). This CDR3 is 17 amino acids long. Germline assignment: CDR1 LGHNA and CDR2 YSLEER. The DNA of the CDR3 is TGCGCCAGCAACCAAGATCAGGGAGGGGGCTCCTACAATGAGCAGTTCTTC. Residues: CASNQDQGGGSYNEQFF.

This clonotype was counted a few times. J is TRBJ1-2 and V is TRBV7-9; D possibly corresponds to TRBD1 (6 bases). Germline V gives CDR1 SEHNR, CDR2 FQNEAQ (reference sequence). This CDR3 region has 13 residues. Deletions cut 5 bases from V and 8 bases from J, with 15 bases between. In DNA, the CDR3 is TGTGCCAGCAGCCAACAGGGTGATGGCGGCTACACCTTC. Its translation is CASSQQGDGGYTF.